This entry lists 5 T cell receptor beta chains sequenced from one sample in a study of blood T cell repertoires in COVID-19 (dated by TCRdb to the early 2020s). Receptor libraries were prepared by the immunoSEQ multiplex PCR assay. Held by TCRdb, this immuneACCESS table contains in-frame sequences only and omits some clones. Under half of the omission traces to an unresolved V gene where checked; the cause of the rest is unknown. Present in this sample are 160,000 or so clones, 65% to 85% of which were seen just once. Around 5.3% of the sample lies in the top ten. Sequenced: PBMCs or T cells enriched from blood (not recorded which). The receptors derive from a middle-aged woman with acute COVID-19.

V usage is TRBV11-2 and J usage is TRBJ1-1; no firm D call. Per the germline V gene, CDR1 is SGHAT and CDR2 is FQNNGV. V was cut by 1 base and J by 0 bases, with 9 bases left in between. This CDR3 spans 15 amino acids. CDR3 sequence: CASSLVAGMNTEAFF. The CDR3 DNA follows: TGTGCCAGCAGCTTAGTTGCAGGTATGAACACTGAAGCTTTCTTT.

CDR3 sequence reads: CASSLQVTNSPLHF. The DNA for the CDR3 is TGTGCCAGCAGTCTACAGGTGACGAATTCACCCCTCCACTTT. The genes are TRBV25-1 and TRBJ1-6; D might be TRBD1 (5 bases). The CDR3 length is 14 residues. Per germline, CDR1 MGHDK and CDR2 SYGVNS. Trimming cost V 5 bases and J 7 bases, with 12 bases left between them.

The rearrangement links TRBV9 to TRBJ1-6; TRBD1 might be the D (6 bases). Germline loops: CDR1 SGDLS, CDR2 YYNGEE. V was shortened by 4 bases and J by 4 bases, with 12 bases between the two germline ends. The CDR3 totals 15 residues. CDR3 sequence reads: CASSPLGAYNSPLHF. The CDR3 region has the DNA TGTGCCAGCAGCCCTTTGGGGGCTTATAATTCACCCCTCCACTTT.

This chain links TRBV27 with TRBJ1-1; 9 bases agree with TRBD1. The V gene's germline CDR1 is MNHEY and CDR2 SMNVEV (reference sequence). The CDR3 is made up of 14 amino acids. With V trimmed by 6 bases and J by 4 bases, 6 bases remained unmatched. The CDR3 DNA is TGTGCCAGCAGCGGGACAGGGTTCCGCACTGAAGCTTTCTTT. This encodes CASSGTGFRTEAFF.

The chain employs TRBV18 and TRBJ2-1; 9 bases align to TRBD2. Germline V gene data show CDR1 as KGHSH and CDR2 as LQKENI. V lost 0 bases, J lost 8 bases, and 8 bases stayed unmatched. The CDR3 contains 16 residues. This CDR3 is CASSPPTAGGLHEQFF. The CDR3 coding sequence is TGTGCCAGCTCACCACCGACAGCGGGAGGATTACATGAGCAGTTCTTC.